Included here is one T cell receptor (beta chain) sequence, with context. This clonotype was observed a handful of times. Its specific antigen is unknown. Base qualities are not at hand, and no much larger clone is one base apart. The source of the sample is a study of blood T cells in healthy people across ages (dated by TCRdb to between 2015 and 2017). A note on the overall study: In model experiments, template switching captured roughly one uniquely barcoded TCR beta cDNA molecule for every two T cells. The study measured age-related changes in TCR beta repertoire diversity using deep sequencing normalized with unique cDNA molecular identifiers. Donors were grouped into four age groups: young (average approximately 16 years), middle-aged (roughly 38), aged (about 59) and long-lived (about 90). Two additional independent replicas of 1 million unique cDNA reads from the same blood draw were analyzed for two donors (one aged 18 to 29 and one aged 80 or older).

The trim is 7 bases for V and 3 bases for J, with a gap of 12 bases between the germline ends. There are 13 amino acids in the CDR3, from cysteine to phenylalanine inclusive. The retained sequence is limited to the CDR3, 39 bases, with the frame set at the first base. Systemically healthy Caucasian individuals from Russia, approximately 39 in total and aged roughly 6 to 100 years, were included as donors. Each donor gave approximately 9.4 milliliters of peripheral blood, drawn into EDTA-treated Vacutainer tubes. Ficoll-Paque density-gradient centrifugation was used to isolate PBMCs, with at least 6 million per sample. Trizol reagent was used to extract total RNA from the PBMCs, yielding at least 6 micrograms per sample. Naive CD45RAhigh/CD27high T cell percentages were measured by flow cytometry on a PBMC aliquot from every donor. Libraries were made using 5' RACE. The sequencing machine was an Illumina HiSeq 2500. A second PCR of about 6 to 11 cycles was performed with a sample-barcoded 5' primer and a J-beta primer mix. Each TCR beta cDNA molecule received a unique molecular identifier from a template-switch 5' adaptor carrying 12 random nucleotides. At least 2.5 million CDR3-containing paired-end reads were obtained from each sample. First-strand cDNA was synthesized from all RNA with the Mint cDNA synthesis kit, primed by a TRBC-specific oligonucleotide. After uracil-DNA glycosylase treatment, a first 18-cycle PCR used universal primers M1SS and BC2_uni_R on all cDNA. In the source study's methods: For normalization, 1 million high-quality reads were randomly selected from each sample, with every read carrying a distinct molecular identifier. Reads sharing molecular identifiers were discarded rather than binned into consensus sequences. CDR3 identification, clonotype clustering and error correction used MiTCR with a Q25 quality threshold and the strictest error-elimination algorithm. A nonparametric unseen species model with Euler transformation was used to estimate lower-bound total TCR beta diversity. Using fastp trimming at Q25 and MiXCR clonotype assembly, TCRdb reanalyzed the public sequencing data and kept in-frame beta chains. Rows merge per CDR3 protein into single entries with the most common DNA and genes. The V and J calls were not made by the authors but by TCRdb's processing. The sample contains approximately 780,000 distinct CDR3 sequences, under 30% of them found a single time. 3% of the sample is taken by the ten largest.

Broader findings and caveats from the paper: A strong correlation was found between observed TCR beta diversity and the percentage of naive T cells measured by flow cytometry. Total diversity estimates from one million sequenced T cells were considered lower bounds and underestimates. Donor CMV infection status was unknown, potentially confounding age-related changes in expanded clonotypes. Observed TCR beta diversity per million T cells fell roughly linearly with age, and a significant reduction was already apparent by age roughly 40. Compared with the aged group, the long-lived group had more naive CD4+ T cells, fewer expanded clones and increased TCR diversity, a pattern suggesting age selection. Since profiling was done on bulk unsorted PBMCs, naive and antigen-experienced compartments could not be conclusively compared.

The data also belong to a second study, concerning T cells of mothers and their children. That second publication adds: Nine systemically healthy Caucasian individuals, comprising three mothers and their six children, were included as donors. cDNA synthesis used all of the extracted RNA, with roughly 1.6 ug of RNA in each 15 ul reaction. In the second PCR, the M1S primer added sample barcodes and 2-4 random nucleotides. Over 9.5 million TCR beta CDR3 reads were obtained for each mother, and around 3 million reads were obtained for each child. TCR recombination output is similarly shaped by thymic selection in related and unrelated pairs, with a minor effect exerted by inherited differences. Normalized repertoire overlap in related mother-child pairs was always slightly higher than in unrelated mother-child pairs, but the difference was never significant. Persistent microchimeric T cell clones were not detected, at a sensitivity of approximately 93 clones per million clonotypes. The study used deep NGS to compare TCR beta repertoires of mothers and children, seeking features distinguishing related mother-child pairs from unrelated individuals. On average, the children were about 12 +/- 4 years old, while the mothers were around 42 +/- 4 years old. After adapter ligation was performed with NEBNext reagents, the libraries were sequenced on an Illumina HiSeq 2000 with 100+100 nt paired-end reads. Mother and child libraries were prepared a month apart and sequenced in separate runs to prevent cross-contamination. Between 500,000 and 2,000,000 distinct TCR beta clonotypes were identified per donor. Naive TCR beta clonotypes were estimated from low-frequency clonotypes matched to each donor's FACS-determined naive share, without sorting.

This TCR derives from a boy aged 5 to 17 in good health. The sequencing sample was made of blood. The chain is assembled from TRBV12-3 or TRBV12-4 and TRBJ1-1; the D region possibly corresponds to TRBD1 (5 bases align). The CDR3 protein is CASILGTYTEAFF. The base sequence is TGTGCCAGCATCCTAGGGACCTACACTGAAGCTTTCTTT.